The 31 T cell receptor beta chains presented below share a single source sample, sequenced in a study of blood T cells in healthy people across ages. Combining a sample-barcoded 5' primer with a J-beta primer mix, a second PCR ran for about 6 to 11 cycles. MiXCR, applied by TCRdb to the 5' RACE reads, yields one record per CDR3 protein. This sample has over 600,000 distinct CDR3 sequences, with about half found just once. Sequencing was carried out using blood. These receptor sequences come from a man aged 80 or over in good health.

This clonotype was picked up a small number of times. The rearrangement uses TRBV6-6 and TRBJ2-5; 9 bases line up with TRBD1. Germline lookup yields CDR1 MNHNY and CDR2 SVGAGI (reference sequence). The junction had 13 bases not matched to a gene; V was cut back by 5 bases and J by 3 bases. The CDR3 totals 17 residues. The CDR3 here is CASSHGGQGRPEETQYF. CDR3 nucleotide sequence: TGTGCCAGCAGTCACGGGGGACAGGGTCGGCCGGAAGAGACCCAGTACTTC.

This chain uses TRBV4-3 with TRBJ1-2; D gene uncertain. V was shortened by 0 bases and J by 6 bases, with 11 bases between the two germline ends. The CDR3 covers 14 residues. Germline CDR1 and CDR2: LGHNA and YSLEER. CDR3 in amino acids: CASSQETAPHGYTF. Here the CDR3 DNA reads TGCGCCAGCAGCCAAGAAACAGCCCCCCATGGCTACACCTTC.

The rearrangement joins TRBV7-9 to TRBJ2-7, with 9 bases lining up with TRBD1. The end of the DNA aligns better with TRBJ2-5, so the J call may be wrong. Germline CDR1 and CDR2: SEHNR and FQNEAQ (reference sequence). This CDR3 has 16 residues. DNA of the CDR3: TGTGCCAGCAGCTCGACCCTGGGACAGGGAAGAGAGACCCAGTACTTC. Translated, it gives CASSSTLGQGRETQYF.

This clonotype showed up just a few times. V is TRBV6-1 and J is TRBJ2-2, with TRBD2 identical over 14 bases. From germline, CDR1 is MNHNS and CDR2 SASEGT. The CDR3 covers 16 residues. V dropped 6 bases and J dropped 7; count of bases not matched to a gene: 7. The CDR3 reads CASRPGLAGVVGELFF. The CDR3 region has the DNA TGTGCCAGCAGACCGGGACTAGCGGGAGTGGTCGGGGAGCTGTTTTTT.

The sample holds a few counts of this clonotype. The chain combines TRBV7-3 with TRBJ2-1; D is possibly TRBD1 (5 bases). The length of the CDR3 is 12 residues. Germline assignment: CDR1 SGHTA and CDR2 FQGTGA. V lost 2 bases and J lost 10, with 9 bases in between. The CDR3 protein is CASSLGKGEQFF. CDR3 coding DNA: TGTGCCAGCAGCTTAGGGAAGGGGGAGCAGTTCTTC. Filled out from reference TRBV7-3 and TRBJ2-1, the complete variable domain reads GAGVSQTPSNKVTEKGKYVELRCDPISGHTALYWYRQSLGQGPEFLIYFQGTGAADDSGLPNDRFFAVRPEGSVSTLKIQRTERGDSAVYLCASSLGKGEQFFGPGTRLTVL.

This clonotype was seen more than once but under ten times. The gene calls are TRBV7-2 and TRBJ1-5; D is unresolved. Germline V gene sequence: CDR1 SGHTA, CDR2 FQGNSA. The germline V and J ends were trimmed by 1 base and 9 bases, with 10 bases remaining between them. CDR3 length: 13 amino acids. The DNA for the CDR3 is TGTGCCAGCAGCTTAGGCGGAAGCAGGCCCCAGCATTTT. Protein: CASSLGGSRPQHF. Combining the CDR3 with reference TRBV7-2 and TRBJ1-5 gives the whole variable domain GAGVSQSPSNKVTEKGKDVELRCDPISGHTALYWYRQSLGQGLEFLIYFQGNSAPDKSGLPSDRFSAERTGGSVSTLTIQRTQQEDSAVYLCASSLGGSRPQHFGDGTRLSIL.

The V and J genes are TRBV5-1 and TRBJ2-1; TRBD2 aligns across 11 bases. The CDR3 length is 18 residues. CDR1 is SGHRS and CDR2 is YFSETQ in the germline V gene. V was clipped by 4 bases and J by 2 bases; unmatched bases: 11. In DNA, the CDR3 is TGCGCCAGCAGCAGGGGGACTAGCGGTGGACGGACCTACAATGAGCAGTTCTTC. It is translated as CASSRGTSGGRTYNEQFF.

Of note for this clonotype: Being one base from a much bigger clone, this may be a read error. The chain is built from TRBV11-2 and TRBJ2-1; 8 bases fit TRBD2. V gave up 2 bases and J gave up 7 bases; unmatched junction bases: 7. The germline V gene has CDR1 SGHAT and CDR2 FQNNGV. The CDR3 is made up of 15 amino acids. The DNA of the CDR3 is TGTGCCAGCAGCTTATTAAGCGGGAGCTCGAATGAGCAGTTCTTC. The encoded protein is CASSLLSGSSNEQFF.

This chain links TRBV6-2 or TRBV6-3 with TRBJ1-1, with 9 bases identical to TRBD1. This CDR3 has 17 amino acids. V gave up 7 bases and J gave up 10 bases; unmatched junction bases: 22. CDR1 and CDR2 (germline): MNHEY, SVGEGT. CDR3 loop: CASTLTSFGQGIWIAFF. The CDR3 DNA follows: TGTGCCAGCACTTTAACCTCTTTTGGACAGGGGATATGGATAGCTTTCTTT.

The rearrangement links TRBV4-1 to TRBJ2-3; D is perhaps TRBD2 (6 bases). Germline loops: CDR1 MGHRA, CDR2 YSYEKL. CDR3 size: 13 residues. V gave up 11 bases and J gave up 9 bases, with 21 bases separating them. The DNA for the CDR3 is TGCGCCGCCGGAAGGGACTCCTCTCCCACGCAGTATTTT. Its translation is CAAGRDSSPTQYF.

In this sample, this clonotype turned up a few times. The chain uses TRBV7-9 and TRBJ2-7, with D uncertain. CDR1 is SEHNR and CDR2 is FQNEAQ in the germline V gene (reference sequence). This CDR3 spans 15 amino acids. Trimming pared 1 base from V and 2 bases from J, leaving 12 bases between. CDR3 in DNA: TGTGCCAGCAGCTTAGGTCAGGCGGAAACCTACGAGCAGTACTTC. It is translated as CASSLGQAETYEQYF.

This clonotype was counted a few times. The V gene is TRBV20-1, the J gene TRBJ2-5; D uncertain. Germline V gene data show CDR1 as DFQATT and CDR2 as SNEGSKA (reference sequence). Trimming took 3 bases from V and 1 from J, leaving 6 bases between them. The CDR3 runs to 12 residues. The CDR3 is CSASGPQETQYF. The CDR3 nucleotides are TGCAGTGCTAGCGGCCCCCAAGAGACCCAGTACTTC.

Written as DNA, the CDR3 is TGTGCCAGCAGAGGGACGGCCGAGAGTGGCTACACCTTC. It yields the protein CASRGTAESGYTF. The J gene is TRBJ1-2, the V gene TRBV7-2; D perhaps matches TRBD1 (5 bases). Per germline, CDR1 SGHTA and CDR2 FQGNSA. CDR3 length: 13 residues. Trimming took 6 bases from V and 7 from J, leaving 15 bases between them.

This clonotype has a handful of counts. V is TRBV14 and J is TRBJ2-1; TRBD2 is a possible D gene (5 bases). The CDR3 is made up of 17 amino acids. Trimming cost V 1 base and J 8 bases, with 21 bases left between them. From germline, CDR1 is SGHDN and CDR2 FVKESK. CDR3 DNA sequence: TGTGCCAGCAGCCAAGTGAGCTGGAGCGGAGTTGGAGATGAGCAGTTCTTC. Protein sequence: CASSQVSWSGVGDEQFF. Together with reference TRBV14 and TRBJ2-1, the CDR3 gives the full variable domain: EAGVTQFPSHSVIEKGQTVTLRCDPISGHDNLYWYRRVMGKEIKFLLHFVKESKQDESGMPNNRFLAERTGGTYSTLKVQPAELEDSGVYFCASSQVSWSGVGDEQFFGPGTRLTVL.

This clonotype appeared once. Given a much more abundant clone one base away, this may be a read error. The chain has TRBV5-1 and TRBJ2-3; D remains ambiguous. Germline loops: CDR1 SGHRS, CDR2 YFSETQ. This CDR3 region has 12 residues. The CDR3 DNA reads as TGCACCAGCAGCTCGGTCGGAGATACGCAGTATTTT. Its translation is CTSSSVGDTQYF.

This clonotype was counted at least ten times. This chain connects TRBV12-3 or TRBV12-4 to TRBJ2-1; a possible D gene is TRBD2 (5 bases). CDR3 size: 15 residues. Trimming shortened V by 0 bases and J by 1 base, and 7 bases separated the two germline ends. The CDR3, as DNA: TGTGCCAGCAGTTTAGCGGGAGTTTCCTACAATGAGCAGTTCTTC. It yields the protein CASSLAGVSYNEQFF.

The chain is built from TRBV20-1 and TRBJ2-7; 7 nucleotides align to TRBD2. The CDR3 has 16 residues. The junction had 15 bases not matched to a gene; V was cut back by 4 bases and J by 3 bases. The germline V gene encodes CDR1 DFQATT and CDR2 SNEGSKA (reference sequence). For the CDR3, the DNA is TGCAGTGCTAATAAACGCAGCGCGGGGGTTCACTACGAGCAGTACTTC. Translating it yields CSANKRSAGVHYEQYF.

The chain combines TRBV12-3 or TRBV12-4 with TRBJ2-5, with no clear D. The J call is in doubt because the DNA end fits TRBJ2-7 better. The CDR3 sequence is 14 residues long. The CDR3, as DNA: TGTGCCAGCAGTTCCGACGTGCGGACCTACGAGCAGTACTTC. Protein: CASSSDVRTYEQYF.

This clonotype was counted only a few times. The chain employs TRBV7-6 and TRBJ2-5, with 8 bases that match TRBD1. The CDR3 runs 15 residues. Germline CDR1 reads SGHVS; CDR2 reads FNYEAQ. The V and J ends lost 5 bases and 5 bases, in that order; junction bases with no gene match: 10. The CDR3 loop is CASSPRTGFAETQYF. The CDR3 DNA reads TGTGCCAGCAGCCCACGGACAGGGTTCGCCGAGACCCAGTACTTC.

This chain uses TRBV20-1 with TRBJ2-7; 8 nucleotides align to TRBD2. V trimming: 0 bases; J trimming: 13 bases; junction bases outside the gene matches: 8. The V gene's germline CDR1 is DFQATT and CDR2 SNEGSKA (reference sequence). CDR3 length: 12 residues. DNA of the CDR3: TGCAGTGCTAGAGACCCGGGTAGCGGGAACTACTTC. Its protein product is CSARDPGSGNYF.

The rearrangement joins TRBV12-3 or TRBV12-4 to TRBJ2-5; 10 bases agree with TRBD1. CDR3 size: 17 residues. J was trimmed by 5 bases and V by 6 bases; bases with no gene match: 15. The CDR3 sequence is CASSREYGTGVFETQYF. CDR3 bases: TGTGCCAGCAGCCGGGAGTACGGGACAGGGGTATTCGAGACCCAGTACTTC.

This clonotype has a count of ten or more. The CDR3 region has the DNA TGTGCCCTCAGGGACGCTGGGGGCTACAATGAGCAGTTCTTC. Its protein is CALRDAGGYNEQFF. This chain links TRBV6-6 with TRBJ2-1; D may be TRBD1 or TRBD2 (5 bases each). This CDR3 spans 14 amino acids. CDR1 and CDR2 from the germline V gene are MNHNY and SVGAGI (reference sequence). With 11 bases removed from V and 3 bases from J, the gap between germline ends came to 17 bases.

V is TRBV20-1 and J is TRBJ2-3; 7 bases are shared with TRBD2. CDR3 length equals 16 residues. Germline-derived CDR1 and CDR2 are DFQATT and SNEGSKA (reference sequence). With V trimmed by 1 base and J by 2 bases, 9 bases remained unmatched. The CDR3 nucleotides are TGCAGTGCTAGAGGGGGAGGGGCGGGGGACACAGATACGCAGTATTTT. It yields the protein CSARGGGAGDTDTQYF.

V gene TRBV6-1 combines with J gene TRBJ2-6, with 12 bases lining up with TRBD2. Unmatched junction bases numbered 8, after V lost 5 bases and J lost 0 bases. This CDR3 has 19 amino acids. The V gene's germline CDR1 is MNHNS and CDR2 SASEGT. CDR3 DNA sequence: TGTGCCAGCAGTCCTCTTGGACTAGCGGGAAGCTCTGGGGCCAACGTCCTGACTTTC. Its protein product is CASSPLGLAGSSGANVLTF.

The V gene is TRBV28, the J gene TRBJ2-7, with D maybe TRBD2 (6 bases). Germline CDR1 and CDR2: MDHEN and SYDVKM. This CDR3 is 16 amino acids long. V dropped 2 bases and J dropped 1 base, with 15 bases sitting between them. The CDR3 loop is CASSLPLAGKSYEQYF. The CDR3 coding sequence is TGTGCCAGCAGTTTACCTTTGGCGGGGAAGTCCTACGAGCAGTACTTC.

This chain uses TRBV5-1 with TRBJ2-5, with 7 positions matching TRBD2. This CDR3 is 16 amino acids long. Germline-derived CDR1 and CDR2 are SGHRS and YFSETQ. Losses at the gene ends were 4 bases for V and 0 bases for J; bases not matched to a gene: 9. Written as DNA, the CDR3 is TGCGCCAGCAGCCCTTCCAGCGGGGATTACCAAGAGACCCAGTACTTC. Protein sequence: CASSPSSGDYQETQYF.

The genes are TRBV10-3 and TRBJ2-7; perhaps TRBD2 as D (6 bases). Germline lookup yields CDR1 ENHRY and CDR2 SYGVKD. CDR3 length equals 16 residues. V was trimmed by 10 bases and J by 7 bases, leaving 29 bases between them. This chain's CDR3 is CASLPGLASSYNEQYF. The CDR3 DNA sequence: TGTGCCAGCTTACCGGGACTCGCTAGCTCCTACAATGAGCAGTACTTC.

Notes on this clonotype: A much larger clone lies a single base off, so this may be a read error. The J gene is TRBJ2-1, the V gene TRBV7-3; 9 nucleotides match TRBD2. The CDR3 covers 16 residues. The V gene end was trimmed by 3 bases and the J gene end by 6 bases; junction bases not matched to a gene: 9. Germline V lookup: CDR1 SGHTA, CDR2 FQGTGA. The CDR3 loop is CASSFSSGSACNEQFF. In DNA, the CDR3 is TGTGCCAGCAGCTTCAGTAGCGGGAGTGCCTGCAATGAGCAGTTCTTC.

V is TRBV5-1 and J is TRBJ2-6; tentatively, D is TRBD1 or TRBD2 (6 bases each). Trimming pared 0 bases from V and 0 bases from J, leaving 13 bases between. Germline lookup yields CDR1 SGHRS and CDR2 YFSETQ. The CDR3 loop spans 18 amino acids. The CDR3 nucleotides read TGCGCCAGCAGCTTGGTTGGGGGGCGAACCTCTGGGGCCAACGTCCTGACTTTC. Translated, it gives CASSLVGGRTSGANVLTF.

The chain carries TRBV20-1 and TRBJ2-3, with D maybe TRBD1 (7 bases). The CDR3 spans 15 residues. Trimming pared 3 bases from V and 7 bases from J, leaving 20 bases between. CDR1 and CDR2 (germline): DFQATT, SNEGSKA (reference sequence). CDR3 amino acids: CSASAQPGGGHTQYF. The CDR3 region has the DNA TGCAGTGCTAGTGCCCAGCCAGGGGGAGGACATACGCAGTATTTT.

There are many counts of this clonotype. This chain connects TRBV10-3 to TRBJ2-4; D is uncertain. The V gene lost 0 bases and the J gene lost 2 bases, with 5 bases spanning the gap. In germline, CDR1 is ENHRY, CDR2 SYGVKD. The CDR3 contains 14 residues. CDR3 nucleotides: TGTGCCATCAGTGAGTCCGCGACCAAAAACATTCAGTACTTC. Translation: CAISESATKNIQYF.